This T cell receptor beta chain was documented in a study of T cell repertoires in cytomegalovirus infection. As for the study in general: Public signatures in TCR beta pointed to CMV infection and matching HLA type. Study-wide results and caveats: People with CMV and the relevant HLA were identified by cumulative public TCR beta family frequency. CMV-specific HLA-C-restricted TCR beta clonotypes dominated the ex vivo response.

TCRdb reprocessed the reads with MiXCR, giving one entry per CDR3 protein. The sample includes 400,000 to 550,000 distinct CDR3 sequences, approximately 10% of them seen just once. About this clonotype itself: Antigen specificity is unknown.

Sequencing input: PBMCs. The receptor comes from a human donor in good health (CMV status not recorded). Some clones in this sample may be carry-over from other donors' samples.

CDR3 nucleotides: TGCAGTGCTGACACCAGGGGGACTAATAATTCACCCCTCCACTTT. Protein product: CSADTRGTNNSPLHF. The V call is TRBV20-1, the J call TRBJ1-6; 7 bases fit TRBD1. The CDR3 has 15 amino acids. Germline loops: CDR1 DFQATT, CDR2 SNEGSKA (reference sequence). Unmatched junction bases numbered 9, after V lost 5 bases and J lost 5 bases.